This TCR beta chain was recorded in a study of monozygotic twins with inflammatory bowel disease. Findings of the study overall: A single strong IBD-associated signal or clonotype was not supported by the findings. Limited power may explain why concordant and discordant twins showed no difference in repertoire similarity.

After re-calling the 5' RACE reads, TCRdb lists one entry per CDR3 protein, DNA absent. The sample has approximately 160,000 distinct CDR3 sequences. This CDR3 comprises 16 residues. CDR1 and CDR2 (germline): SGHRS, YFSETQ. As concerns this clonotype: Its specificity is unknown.

This chain links TRBV5-1 with TRBJ2-1; absent DNA, TCRdb's TRBD2 call cannot be checked. Sequenced material: blood. The TCR comes from a human donor with ulcerative colitis or Crohn's disease, or a healthy co-twin of an affected twin (not recorded which). The CDR3 protein is CASSLGLAGAHNEQFF.